The entry that follows covers one T cell receptor beta chain sequence. The data belong to a study of blood T cell repertoires in COVID-19. Study background: T cells, B-cell-depleted T cells, or PBMCs supplied cDNA or gDNA.

Those who participated ranged in age from roughly 18 to 90 years and resided in roughly 26 US areas. Participants reported their clinical history, and cohort assignment relied on those reports. The germline V and J ends were trimmed by 4 bases and 3 bases, with 15 bases remaining between them. The CDR3 contains 15 residues. Germline lookup yields CDR1 LGHDT and CDR2 YNNKEL (reference sequence). In the study's own analysis: By means of reference gene primer amplification, nucleated cell counts were estimated. Some clones are missing from TCRdb's copy, which holds only in-frame ones; the method was immunoSEQ multiplex PCR. The DNA gave D and trimming, while V, J and clone size come from that table. The table lists some 330,000 clones, about four fifths of them singletons.

This clonotype was obtained from a woman in her fifties or sixties who had recovered from COVID-19. Input material: PBMCs or T cells enriched from blood (not recorded which). The chain combines TRBV3-1 (or the pseudogene TRBV3-2) with TRBJ1-1, with D hard to call. The CDR3 DNA reads TGTGCCAGCAGCCCCCTCGGCCCCGGGGACACTGAAGCTTTCTTT. Amino acids: CASSPLGPGDTEAFF.